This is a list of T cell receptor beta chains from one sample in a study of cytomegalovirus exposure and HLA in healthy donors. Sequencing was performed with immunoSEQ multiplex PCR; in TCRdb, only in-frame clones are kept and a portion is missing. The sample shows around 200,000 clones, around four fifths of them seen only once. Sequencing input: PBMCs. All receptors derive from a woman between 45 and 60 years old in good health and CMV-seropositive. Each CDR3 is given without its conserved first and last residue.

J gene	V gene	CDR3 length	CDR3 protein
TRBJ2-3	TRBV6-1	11	ASTAGGSDTQY
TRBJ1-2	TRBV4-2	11	ASSFSRSYGYT
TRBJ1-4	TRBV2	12	ASRRTGVGEKLF
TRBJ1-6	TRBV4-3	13	ASSQDQGVSSPLH
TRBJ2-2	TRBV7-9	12	SSSVGQGPGELF
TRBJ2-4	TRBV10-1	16	ASSHNPGLAGGAYIQY
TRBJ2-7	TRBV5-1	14	ASRDDRVPTVGEQY
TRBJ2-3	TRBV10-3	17	AIGAAPGTGLSRTDTQY
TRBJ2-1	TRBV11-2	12	ASSLARLADEQF
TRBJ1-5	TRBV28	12	ASRRQGSNQPQH
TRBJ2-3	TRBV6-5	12	ASSAAPGTDTQY
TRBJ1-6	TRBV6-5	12	ASSERAGNSPLH
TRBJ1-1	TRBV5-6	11	ASSSTGWAEAF
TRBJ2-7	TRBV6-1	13	ASSPMLGRRDEQY
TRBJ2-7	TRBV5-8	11	ASSLYSTYEQY
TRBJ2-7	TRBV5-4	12	ASSLVGQGYEQY
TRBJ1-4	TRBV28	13	ASSLEGAGNEKLF
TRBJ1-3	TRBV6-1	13	ASSQWGLSGNTIY
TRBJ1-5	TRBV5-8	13	ASSRQGRTDQPQH
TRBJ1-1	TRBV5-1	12	ASRVGSGNTEAF
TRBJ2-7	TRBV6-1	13	ASSLIGGATYEQY
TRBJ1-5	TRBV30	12	AWTTKIGNQPQH
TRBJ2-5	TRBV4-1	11	ASSQETPRAQY
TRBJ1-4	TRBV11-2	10	ASSRINEKLF
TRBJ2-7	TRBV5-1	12	ASSYSGTPGEQY
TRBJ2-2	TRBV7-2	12	ASSPTSVAGELF
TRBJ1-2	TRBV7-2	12	ASSQARGASGYT